This TCR beta chain originates from a study of blood T cells in healthy people across ages. The junction had 7 bases not matched to a gene; V was cut back by 9 bases and J by 4 bases. The CDR3 has 14 residues. Germline-derived CDR1 and CDR2 are MDHEN and SYDVKM. Using a J-beta primer mix together with a sample-barcoded 5' primer, a second PCR was run for about 6 to 11 cycles. TCRdb reanalysed the 5' RACE reads using MiXCR and keeps one entry per CDR3 protein. The sample has 1.5 million or so distinct CDR3 sequences, around 39% seen once. This receptor was obtained from a woman between 18 and 29 years old in good health. Material: blood. V and J are TRBV28 and TRBJ2-3, with TRBD2 matching 10 bases. CDR3 loop: CASISGGRPDTQYF. CDR3 DNA: TGTGCCAGTATTAGCGGGGGGCGCCCAGATACGCAGTATTTT.